The subject of this entry is one T cell receptor beta chain. The table came from immunoSEQ multiplex PCR; TCRdb's copy has only in-frame clones and leaves some out. This table holds about 39,000 clones, about 90% found once. The sample originates from a study of T cell changes during pregnancy in multiple sclerosis. Per the germline V gene, CDR1 is MNHEY and CDR2 is SMNVEV (reference sequence). The CDR3 sequence is 15 residues long. The J segment lost 7 bases and the V segment lost 2 bases, leaving 7 bases of the junction unmatched. The TCR comes from a female donor with multiple sclerosis, enrolled in a pregnancy study. The specimen comprised CD8+ T cells from peripheral blood mononuclear cells, sampled before pregnancy. The chain couples TRBV27 to TRBJ1-2; 10 positions agree with TRBD1. In nucleotides, the CDR3 is TGTGCCAGCAGTTTAACCGGGACAGGGGTGGGTGGCTACACCTTC. It translates to CASSLTGTGVGGYTF.